This TCR beta chain was captured by sequencing in a study of vaccination effects on CD4 cells after COVID-19. General study results and limits: The vaccine-induced clones of healthy vaccinees included only 1 of 255 that cross-reacted with common cold coronaviruses.

The sample holds a few counts of this clone. The antigen remains unidentified. Viral peptide pool expansion of antigen-specific CD4+ T cells preceded sequencing in the ViraFEST assay. Following culture for approximately ten days, CD4+ T cells were isolated. Participants completed two doses of the BNT162b2 or mRNA-1273 vaccine. PBMC cultures contained approximately 1.8 million cells per well, 8.5 to 10 IU/ml IL-2 and roughly 10 ug/ml peptides. Here immunoSEQ multiplex PCR was the method, and the copy in TCRdb shows in-frame clones only, minus some. The sample holds fewer than 25,000 clones, 77% seen once. Trimming shortened V by 2 bases and J by 3 bases, and 8 bases separated the two germline ends. This CDR3 is 13 amino acids long.

The sequence was collected from a human donor who received a COVID-19 vaccine. This chain links TRBV12-3 or TRBV12-4 with TRBJ2-7; D call uncertain. The input for sequencing was CD4+ T cells from PBMCs cultured with HCoV-NL63 spike peptides, taken after COVID-19 vaccination. The CDR3 spells CASSLYGYYEQYF. CDR3 nucleotide sequence: TGTGCCAGCAGTTTATACGGGTACTACGAGCAGTACTTC.